A selection of T cell receptor beta chains follows, all from one sample in a study of shared clonotypes between healthy human individuals. Assay: immunoSEQ multiplex PCR; the TCRdb copy retains only in-frame clones and omits some. The table has some 2 million clones, about 94% seen once. Sequenced material: naive CD8+ T cells sorted from blood. Receptor source: a man aged 18-30 years in good health. The CDR3 runs from the conserved cysteine through the conserved F or W. The order of the fields is clone size, J gene, V gene, D gene, CDR3 length, CDR3 DNA, CDR3 protein. A D gene is named only where the DNA matches it firmly. Size values are once, few and many counts, or a class for expanded clones, and some rows have none.

clone_size: NA; j_call: TRBJ2-3; v_call: TRBV5-1; d_call: TRBD1; cdr3_length: 14; cdr3_nt: TGCGCCAGCAGCCTCCTTACAGGGGCAGATACGCAGTATTTT; cdr3_aa: CASSLLTGADTQYF
clone_size: NA; j_call: TRBJ2-1; v_call: TRBV7-8; d_call: NA; cdr3_length: 16; cdr3_nt: TGTGCCAGCAGCCCTTGGACAGGGAGGGCGGGGAATGAGCAGTTCTTC; cdr3_aa: CASSPWTGRAGNEQFF
clone_size: NA; j_call: TRBJ2-2; v_call: TRBV11-2; d_call: NA; cdr3_length: 13; cdr3_nt: TGTGCCAGCAGCTTAGGCCCGCATCGGGAGCTGTTTTTT; cdr3_aa: CASSLGPHRELFF
clone_size: NA; j_call: TRBJ1-1; v_call: TRBV5-4; d_call: NA; cdr3_length: 13; cdr3_nt: TGTGCCAGCAGCTTCGAGATAAACACTGAAGCTTTCTTT; cdr3_aa: CASSFEINTEAFF
clone_size: NA; j_call: TRBJ2-7; v_call: TRBV7-9; d_call: TRBD2; cdr3_length: 14; cdr3_nt: TGTGCCAGCAGCCCGGGGGGAGGATCCTACGAGCAGTACTTC; cdr3_aa: CASSPGGGSYEQYF
clone_size: once; j_call: TRBJ2-7; v_call: TRBV6-1; d_call: TRBD1; cdr3_length: 16; cdr3_nt: TGTGCCAGCAGTGAGGACGGACAGGGGTGGGCCTACGAGCAGTACTTC; cdr3_aa: CASSEDGQGWAYEQYF
clone_size: once; j_call: TRBJ1-1; v_call: TRBV7-9; d_call: NA; cdr3_length: 13; cdr3_nt: TGTGCCAGCAGCGTGGTGGGGGACACTGAAGCTTTCTTT; cdr3_aa: CASSVVGDTEAFF
clone_size: NA; j_call: TRBJ2-7; v_call: TRBV27; d_call: TRBD1; cdr3_length: 14; cdr3_nt: TGTGCCAGCTCGTCCGGGACAGGTTACTACGAGCAGTACTTC; cdr3_aa: CASSSGTGYYEQYF
clone_size: NA; j_call: TRBJ1-4; v_call: TRBV6-1; d_call: NA; cdr3_length: 16; cdr3_nt: TGTGCCAGCAGTGAATTTGCTGGCGGCGAAGTTGAAAAACTGTTTTTT; cdr3_aa: CASSEFAGGEVEKLFF
clone_size: NA; j_call: TRBJ1-2; v_call: TRBV6-1; d_call: TRBD1; cdr3_length: 14; cdr3_nt: TGTGCCAGCAACGGACAGGCGATCTGGGGGGGCTACACCTTC; cdr3_aa: CASNGQAIWGGYTF
clone_size: NA; j_call: TRBJ1-1; v_call: TRBV27; d_call: TRBD1; cdr3_length: 15; cdr3_nt: TGTGCCAGCAGGGACTCCACAGGGGCGAGCACTGAAGCTTTCTTT; cdr3_aa: CASRDSTGASTEAFF
clone_size: NA; j_call: TRBJ2-7; v_call: TRBV6-1; d_call: TRBD2; cdr3_length: 14; cdr3_nt: TGTGCCAGCCAAGCGGAGCGGGGGATCTACGAGCAGTACTTC; cdr3_aa: CASQAERGIYEQYF
clone_size: NA; j_call: TRBJ2-7; v_call: TRBV18; d_call: TRBD2; cdr3_length: 16; cdr3_nt: TGTGCCAGCTTGGGCCGCACTAGCGGGGGGCCCTACGAGCAGTACTTC; cdr3_aa: CASLGRTSGGPYEQYF
clone_size: once; j_call: TRBJ2-3; v_call: TRBV4-3; d_call: TRBD2; cdr3_length: 16; cdr3_nt: TGCGCCAGCAGCCACGCGACTAGCGGAGTGGGAGATACGCAGTATTTT; cdr3_aa: CASSHATSGVGDTQYF
clone_size: once; j_call: TRBJ2-5; v_call: TRBV5-1; d_call: TRBD2; cdr3_length: 15; cdr3_nt: TGCGCCAGCAGCCGGACTAGCGGAGAGGGGGAGACCCAGTACTTC; cdr3_aa: CASSRTSGEGETQYF
clone_size: NA; j_call: TRBJ1-3; v_call: TRBV2; d_call: NA; cdr3_length: 18; cdr3_nt: TGTGCCAGCAGTGAATCCGGTGTCGGTCTGGCCTCTGGAAACACCATATATTTT; cdr3_aa: CASSESGVGLASGNTIYF